This T cell receptor (beta chain) was identified in a study of blood T cells in healthy people across ages. With a J-beta primer mix and a sample-barcoded 5' primer, a second PCR ran roughly 6 to 11 cycles. TCRdb ran MiXCR on the 5' RACE reads and lists one entry per CDR3 protein. The sample records about 800,000 distinct CDR3 sequences, about three fifths being singletons. The CDR3 totals 13 residues. Per the germline V gene, CDR1 is LGHDT and CDR2 is YNNKEL (reference sequence). Trimming took 4 bases from V and 11 from J, leaving 15 bases between them. The TCR was taken from a man between 25 and 39 years old in good health. The sample consisted of blood. The chain links TRBV3-1 to TRBJ2-4; no clear D gene. CDR3 bases: TGTGCCAGCAGCCCCCGGGCCGCATCCTTTCAGTACTTC. Residues: CASSPRAASFQYF.